The present TCR beta chain was sequenced within a study of blood T cell repertoires in COVID-19. Study context: Samples taken during acute and convalescent COVID-19 were collected in the United States, Italy and Spain. Sources were T cells, B-cell-depleted T cells, or PBMCs; the material itself was cDNA or gDNA.

Sequenced by immunoSEQ multiplex PCR; TCRdb stores in-frame clones only, minus some. The repertoire holds 150,000 to 250,000 clones, about 93% seen once, with roughly 0.76% in the top ten. Looked up from germline, CDR1 is WNHNN and CDR2 is SYGVQD (reference sequence). V lost 5 bases to trimming and J lost 7 bases; unmatched junction nucleotides: 12. The CDR3 is 16 amino acids. The sequenced sample was peripheral blood. The rearrangement links TRBV10-1 to TRBJ2-1; the match to TRBD1 covers 9 bases. This sequence was found in a man aged 25 to 40 with COVID-19, enrolled during active disease. The CDR3 loop reads CASSRHRGRPLNEQFF. The CDR3 DNA reads as TGCGCCAGCAGTCGCCACAGGGGGCGCCCACTGAATGAGCAGTTCTTC.